The clone carrying this TCR beta chain was seen at least ten times. Its antigen remains unknown. This sample stems from a study of cytomegalovirus exposure and HLA in healthy donors. Study-wide background: In an earlier analysis, around 100 million unique TCR beta sequences were found from approximately 170 million T cells. Study-level results: As a later analysis showed, a missense DCLRE1C variant was linked to trimming of TCR beta V- and J-genes.

Germline CDR1 reads MNHNY; CDR2 reads SVGAGI (reference sequence). The CDR3 has 11 residues. Trimming cost V 6 bases and J 7 bases, with 10 bases left between them. The study sampled nominally healthy donors, though unrecorded immune exposures were likely. The PCR was carried out with 60 Vbeta primers and 13 Jbeta primers. Assay used: immunoSEQ multiplex PCR; TCRdb lists only in-frame clones, some missing. The sample contains 210,000 or so clones, around 80% of which appear only once. Sequencing was carried out using PBMCs. The rearrangement uses TRBV6-6 and TRBJ2-7; the D gene is possibly TRBD1 (6 bases). The source of this sequence is a man between 40 and 49 years old in good health and CMV-seronegative. The CDR3 loop is CASSQGREQYF. CDR3 DNA: TGTGCCAGCAGCCAGGGGCGAGAGCAGTACTTC.